A few counts support the clone carrying this T cell receptor beta chain. These data come from a study of blood T cells in healthy people across ages. V was cut by 1 base and J by 11 bases, with 17 bases left in between. The germline CDR1 and CDR2 sequences are SGHTA and FQGNSA. The CDR3 runs 14 residues. A J-beta primer mix and a sample-barcoded 5' primer were used in a second PCR of roughly 7 to 12 cycles. TCRdb re-analysed the 5' RACE reads in MiXCR, keeping a single row per CDR3 protein. Here the sample spans 600,000 to 1,000,000 distinct CDR3 sequences, approximately 25% being singletons. These data were also filed under a second study, of T cells of mothers and their children.

This sequence joins TRBV7-2 and TRBJ2-5; tentatively, D is TRBD2 (5 bases). Sequencing used blood. The TCR originated in a boy younger than 18 in good health. This CDR3 is CASSLEAWPSGQYF. The DNA for the CDR3 is TGTGCCAGCAGCTTAGAAGCGTGGCCAAGCGGACAGTACTTC. Complete variable domain (other parts from reference TRBV7-2 and TRBJ2-5): GAGVSQSPSNKVTEKGKDVELRCDPISGHTALYWYRQSLGQGLEFLIYFQGNSAPDKSGLPSDRFSAERTGGSVSTLTIQRTQQEDSAVYLCASSLEAWPSGQYFGPGTRLLVL.